The rows below give T cell receptor beta chains drawn from one sample of a study of cytomegalovirus exposure and HLA in healthy donors. Clones were read by immunoSEQ multiplex PCR, and TCRdb kept only the in-frame ones, dropping some. Of 140,000 to 150,000 clones in the sample, 60% to 80% are singletons; the top ten hold about 3.7%. The sequenced sample consisted of PBMCs. These receptor sequences come from a male donor in good health and CMV-seronegative. Both conserved end residues are part of each CDR3. D genes are given only for firm matches. Rows give clone size only sometimes, using once, few, many, or a class for an expanded clone.

NA	13	NA	TRBV7-2	TRBJ1-3	TGTGCCAGCAGCTTAGCCGGTGGAAACACCATATATTTT	CASSLAGGNTIYF
NA	16	NA	TRBV7-8	TRBJ1-6	TGTGCCAGCAGCTCCCCCGACAGCTCCTATAATTCACCCCTCCACTTT	CASSSPDSSYNSPLHF
NA	13	NA	TRBV9	TRBJ1-2	TGTGCCAGCACCCCTGGGGCTCAGGATGGCTACACCTTC	CASTPGAQDGYTF
few	13	NA	TRBV5-5	TRBJ1-2	TGTGCCAGCAGCTTCTCGGGGGAATATGGCTACACCTTC	CASSFSGEYGYTF
NA	12	NA	TRBV29-1	TRBJ1-2	TGCAGCGTTGGTACCTACAGGGTTGGCTACACCTTC	CSVGTYRVGYTF
NA	13	TRBD1	TRBV29-1	TRBJ2-1	TGCAGCGTTAGGGGACAGGGCGAGAATGAGCAGTTCTTC	CSVRGQGENEQFF
NA	13	NA	TRBV25-1	TRBJ2-7	TGTGCCAGCAGTGAGCCCGGGGCCTACGAGCAGTACTTC	CASSEPGAYEQYF
NA	16	NA	TRBV7-9	TRBJ2-5	TGTGCCAGCAGCCCGTGGCGGACAGTGTACCAAGAGACCCAGTACTTC	CASSPWRTVYQETQYF
NA	16	NA	TRBV19	TRBJ1-3	TGTGCCAGTAGTAACCCCGGGACATTCACTGGAAACACCATATATTTT	CASSNPGTFTGNTIYF
NA	14	TRBD2	TRBV5-1	TRBJ2-3	TGCGCCAGCTACTCTAGCGGGGGGGCAGATACGCAGTATTTT	CASYSSGGADTQYF
NA	13	TRBD1	TRBV5-1	TRBJ1-1	TGCGCCAGCAGACCCCCCGGGACAGGCGGAGCTTTCTTT	CASRPPGTGGAFF
NA	15	TRBD1	TRBV7-9	TRBJ1-2	TGTGCCAGCCATCCGCCCGGGACAGTCAACTATGGCTACACCTTC	CASHPPGTVNYGYTF
NA	11	NA	TRBV9	TRBJ2-3	TGTGCCAGCAGCCAGACAGATACGCAGTATTTT	CASSQTDTQYF
NA	15	NA	TRBV19	TRBJ1-5	TGTGCCAGTAGTATTATTTGGGGGGAGGTGACAGCCCAGCATTTT	CASSIIWGEVTAQHF
NA	14	NA	TRBV7-9	TRBJ1-5	TGTGCCAGCAGTTCCGACAGGCTACATCAGCCCCAGCATTTT	CASSSDRLHQPQHF
NA	17	NA	TRBV18	TRBJ1-1	TGTGCCAGCTCACCACTTCGTATGTCTGGAGGGCCCCTTGAAGCTTTCTTT	CASSPLRMSGGPLEAFF
NA	15	NA	TRBV28	TRBJ1-3	TGTGCCAGCAGTTTACGACAGGTCTCTGGAAACACCATATATTTT	CASSLRQVSGNTIYF
NA	16	NA	TRBV4-1	TRBJ1-5	TGCGCCAGCAGCCAAGACCAAGCGCAGCTCTATCAGCCCCAGCATTTT	CASSQDQAQLYQPQHF